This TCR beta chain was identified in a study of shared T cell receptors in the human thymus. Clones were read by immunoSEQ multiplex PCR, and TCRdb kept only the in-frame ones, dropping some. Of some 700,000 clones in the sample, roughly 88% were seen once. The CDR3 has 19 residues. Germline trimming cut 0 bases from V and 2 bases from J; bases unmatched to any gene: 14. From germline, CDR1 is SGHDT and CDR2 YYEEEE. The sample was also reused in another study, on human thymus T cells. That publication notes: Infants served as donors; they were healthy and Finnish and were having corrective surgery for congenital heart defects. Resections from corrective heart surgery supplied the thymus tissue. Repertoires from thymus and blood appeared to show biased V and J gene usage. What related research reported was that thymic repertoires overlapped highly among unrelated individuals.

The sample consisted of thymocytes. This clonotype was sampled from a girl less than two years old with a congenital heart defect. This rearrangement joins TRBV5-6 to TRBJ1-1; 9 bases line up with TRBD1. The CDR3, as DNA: TGTGCCAGCAGCTTGGAAAGGGAGACAGGGGGGGTGATAAACACTGAAGCTTTCTTT. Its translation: CASSLERETGGVINTEAFF.